This TCR beta chain comes out of a study of blood T cell repertoires in COVID-19. Across the whole study: Donors in the United States, Italy and Spain gave samples during acute or convalescent COVID-19. Sample material is recorded as cDNA or gDNA derived from T cells, B-cell-depleted T cells, or PBMCs.

Patients in Seattle were enrolled during active infection, then followed longitudinally. Germline loops: CDR1 LNHDA, CDR2 SQIVND (reference sequence). With V trimmed by 8 bases and J by 0 bases, 8 bases remained unmatched. This CDR3 spans 16 amino acids. In the original analysis: It was from reference gene primer amplification that nucleated cell counts were estimated. The assay was immunoSEQ multiplex PCR, and TCRdb's table has in-frame clones only and misses some. That table supplies the V and J calls and clone size; D and trimming were determined from the DNA. This table has approximately 170,000 clones, 80% to 90% appearing once.

The rearrangement uses TRBV19 and TRBJ1-5; 9 bases line up with TRBD1. Sequenced material: peripheral blood. The clonotype originates from a woman aged 55-70 years with COVID-19, enrolled during active disease. The CDR3 loop is CASSDRGSNSNQPQHF. CDR3 in DNA: TGTGCCAGTTCTGACAGGGGGAGTAATAGCAATCAGCCCCAGCATTTT.